These 6 T cell receptor beta chains share one sample of origin, sequenced in a study of T-cell reconstitution after alpha-beta-depleted transplantation in children. Unique molecular identifiers were used to barcode this TCRbeta library. TCRdb reanalysed the PCR reads using MiXCR and keeps one entry per CDR3 protein. The table records 750,000 to 950,000 distinct CDR3 sequences, 15% to 20% of them present only once. The sample consisted of PBMCs, mostly from graft donor cells, taken 360 days after TCRalphabeta/CD19-depleted stem cell transplant. These receptor sequences come from a male patient under 18 who had a stem cell transplant for acute lymphoblastic leukemia, so the T cells may come from the graft donor.

The gene calls are TRBV13 and TRBJ2-1; 9 bases line up with TRBD1. V dropped 1 base and J dropped 5; count of bases not matched to a gene: 3. In germline, CDR1 is PRHDT, CDR2 FYEKMQ (reference sequence). The CDR3 length is 15 residues. CDR3 sequence reads: CASSLEDRGNNEQFF. The DNA of the CDR3 is TGTGCCAGCAGCTTAGAGGACAGGGGCAACAATGAGCAGTTCTTC.

This clonotype has a handful of counts. The chain couples TRBV20-1 to TRBJ2-7; D unclear. Germline assignment: CDR1 DFQATT and CDR2 SNEGSKA (reference sequence). Trimming took off 4 bases at V and 4 bases at J, with 11 bases between the two ends. The CDR3 consists of 12 residues. The DNA of the CDR3 is TGCAGTGCTAACGTCGAGAAGTACGAGCAGTACTTC. Residues: CSANVEKYEQYF.

This clonotype came up many times. The chain links TRBV27 to TRBJ1-1; D is uncertain. Germline-derived CDR1 and CDR2 are MNHEY and SMNVEV (reference sequence). The CDR3 is 15 amino acids. V lost 2 bases and J lost 0, with 10 bases in between. The CDR3 reads CASSLGVGLNTEAFF. In DNA form, the CDR3 reads TGTGCCAGCAGTTTAGGTGTCGGGTTGAACACTGAAGCTTTCTTT.

This chain uses TRBV2 with TRBJ1-4; TRBD1 is a possible D gene (5 bases). The germline V gene encodes CDR1 SNHLY and CDR2 FYNNEI. V was cut by 0 bases and J by 6 bases, with 17 bases left in between. The CDR3 has 17 residues. Here the CDR3 reads CASSEAGPSSSDEKLFF. The CDR3, as DNA: TGTGCCAGCAGTGAAGCGGGGCCCTCATCCTCGGATGAAAAACTGTTTTTT.

This sequence joins TRBV9 and TRBJ2-7; the D is unclear. Trimming took 4 bases from V and 2 from J, leaving 13 bases between them. Germline V gene lookup returns CDR1 SGDLS and CDR2 YYNGEE. This CDR3 comprises 14 residues. The CDR3 coding sequence is TGTGCCAGCAGCCTGAAGGACCGAGCCTACGAGCAGTACTTC. Translation: CASSLKDRAYEQYF.

The chain has TRBV12-5 and TRBJ2-5; 7 positions match TRBD1. V gave up 5 bases and J gave up 1 base; unmatched junction bases: 13. The germline V gene has CDR1 LGHNT and CDR2 FRNRAP. This CDR3 contains 17 residues. The CDR3 region has the DNA TGTGCTAGTGGTATCGTAAAGGGACAGCGAGTCCAAGAGACCCAGTACTTC. Translated, it gives CASGIVKGQRVQETQYF.